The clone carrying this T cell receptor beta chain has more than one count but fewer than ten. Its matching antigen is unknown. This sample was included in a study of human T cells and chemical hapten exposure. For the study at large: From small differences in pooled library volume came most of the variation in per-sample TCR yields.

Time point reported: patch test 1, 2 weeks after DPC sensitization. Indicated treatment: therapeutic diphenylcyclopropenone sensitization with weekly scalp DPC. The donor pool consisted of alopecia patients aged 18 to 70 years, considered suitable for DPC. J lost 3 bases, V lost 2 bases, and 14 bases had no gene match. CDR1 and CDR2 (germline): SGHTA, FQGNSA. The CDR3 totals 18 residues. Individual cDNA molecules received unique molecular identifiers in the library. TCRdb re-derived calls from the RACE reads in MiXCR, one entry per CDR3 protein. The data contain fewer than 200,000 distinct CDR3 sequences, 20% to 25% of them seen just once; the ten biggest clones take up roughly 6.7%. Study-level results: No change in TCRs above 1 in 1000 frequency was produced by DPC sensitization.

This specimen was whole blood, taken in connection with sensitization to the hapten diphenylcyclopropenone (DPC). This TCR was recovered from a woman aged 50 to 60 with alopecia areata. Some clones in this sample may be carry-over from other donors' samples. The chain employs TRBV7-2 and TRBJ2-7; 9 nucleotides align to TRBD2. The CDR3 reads CASSLTGLAHTAFYEQYF. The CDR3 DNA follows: TGTGCCAGCAGCTTAACGGGACTAGCCCACACGGCCTTCTACGAGCAGTACTTC.